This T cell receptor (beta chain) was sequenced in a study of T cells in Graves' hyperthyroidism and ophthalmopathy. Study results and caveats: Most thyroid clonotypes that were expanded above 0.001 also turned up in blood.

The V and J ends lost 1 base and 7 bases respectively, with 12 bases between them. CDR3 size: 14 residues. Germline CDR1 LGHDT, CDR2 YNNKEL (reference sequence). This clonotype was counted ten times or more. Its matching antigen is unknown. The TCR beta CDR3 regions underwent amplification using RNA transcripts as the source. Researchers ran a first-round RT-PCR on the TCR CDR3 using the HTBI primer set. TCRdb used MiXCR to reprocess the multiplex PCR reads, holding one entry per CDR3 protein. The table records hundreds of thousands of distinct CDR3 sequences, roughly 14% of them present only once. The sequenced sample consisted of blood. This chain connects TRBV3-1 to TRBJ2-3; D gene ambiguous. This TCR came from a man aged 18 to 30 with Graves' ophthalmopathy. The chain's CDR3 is CASSQGNWGYTQYF. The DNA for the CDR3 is TGTGCCAGCAGCCAAGGAAACTGGGGTTATACGCAGTATTTT.